Following are 2 T cell receptor beta chains from one sample sequenced in a study of T cell responses to AZD1222 COVID-19 vaccine. Clones were sequenced by immunoSEQ multiplex PCR, and TCRdb holds only the in-frame ones, with some missing. This table holds approximately 42,000 clones, more than 70% found once. This specimen was peripheral blood, taken 28 days after the second AZD1222 dose. The receptors were gathered from an adult who received the AZD1222 COVID-19 vaccine.

The V and J genes are TRBV7-3 and TRBJ2-1; 7 nucleotides align to TRBD1. Germline V lookup: CDR1 SGHTA, CDR2 FQGTGA. The CDR3 sequence is 14 residues long. With V trimmed by 5 bases and J by 4 bases, 5 bases remained unmatched. CDR3 bases: TGTGCCAGCAGCCCCAGGACAGGTTACAATGAGCAGTTCTTC. It is translated as CASSPRTGYNEQFF.

The genes are TRBV28 and TRBJ1-1; tentative D call: TRBD1 (6 bases). The CDR3 covers 14 residues. With 1 base removed from V and 4 bases from J, the gap between germline ends came to 10 bases. Germline CDR1 MDHEN, CDR2 SYDVKM. The CDR3 loop is CASSLSGGGTEAFF. The CDR3 DNA follows: TGTGCCAGCAGTTTATCCGGGGGCGGCACTGAAGCTTTCTTT.